The T cell receptor beta chain under discussion was sequenced for a study of OX40 agonist ivuxolimab in advanced cancers. Study-level background: From about 23 to 85 years was the age range, with a mean of around 56 years, and roughly 80% were male.

Whole-study results and caveats: The study did not work out the antigen specificity of the expanded peripheral T cells.

The assay was immunoSEQ multiplex PCR, and TCRdb's table has in-frame clones only and misses some. Of approximately 120,000 clones listed, around 90% are singletons. Turning to this clone: Its target is not known.

Specimen: CD4+ or CD8+ T cells sorted from blood, collected in a trial of the OX40 agonist ivuxolimab. This TCR came from an adult with an advanced solid tumor such as melanoma, head and neck, liver or kidney cancer.

CDR3 in DNA: TGTGCCAGTAGTGACACAGGATCGACCCTTCTGGCCGGCACCTTC. Residues: CASSDTGSTLLAGTF. V usage is TRBV19 and J usage is TRBJ1-2; perhaps TRBD1 as D (5 bases). The CDR3 contains 15 residues. Germline V CDR1 and CDR2: LNHDA, SQIVND (reference sequence). Between the trimmed V and J ends, which lost 5 bases and 13 bases, there was a span of 26 bases. Complete variable domain (other parts from reference TRBV19 and TRBJ1-2): DGGITQSPKYLFRKEGQNVTLSCEQNLNHDAMYWYRQDPGQGLRLIYYSQIVNDFQKGDIAEGYSVSREKKESFPLTVTSAQKNPTAFYLCASSDTGSTLLAGTFGSGTRLTVV.